Listed below are T cell receptor beta chains from one sample, sequenced in a study of PD-1 blockade in classical Hodgkin lymphoma. Produced via immunoSEQ multiplex PCR; TCRdb's table is partial and in-frame only. The data show 100,000 or so clones, 85% to 95% seen once. The material sequenced was peripheral blood mononuclear cells (PBMCs), taken before the fourth cycle of nivolumab. These receptors were taken from a human donor with classical Hodgkin lymphoma. CDR3s include the opening cysteine and the closing phenylalanine or tryptophan. A D gene is named only where the DNA matches it firmly. The size of a clone is reported for some rows only, either as once, few or many, or as a class for expanded clones.

J gene: TRBJ1-1; clone size: NA; D gene: TRBD1; V gene: TRBV28; CDR3 protein: CASRPPGQGMNTEAFF; CDR3 DNA: TGTGCCAGCCGTCCCCCGGGACAGGGGATGAACACTGAAGCTTTCTTT
J gene: TRBJ2-3; clone size: NA; D gene: NA; V gene: TRBV10-3; CDR3 protein: CAISESAVGSVTQYF; CDR3 DNA: TGTGCCATCAGTGAGTCGGCAGTAGGCTCTGTTACGCAGTATTTT
J gene: TRBJ2-7; clone size: NA; D gene: NA; V gene: TRBV4-2; CDR3 protein: CASSLSGTHFSYEQYF; CDR3 DNA: TGTGCCAGCAGCCTATCCGGGACTCATTTCTCCTACGAGCAGTACTTC
J gene: TRBJ2-7; clone size: NA; D gene: NA; V gene: TRBV6-6; CDR3 protein: CASATPSRGYEQYF; CDR3 DNA: TGTGCCAGCGCTACCCCCTCCCGGGGGTACGAGCAGTACTTC
J gene: TRBJ1-1; clone size: NA; D gene: NA; V gene: TRBV5-6; CDR3 protein: CATTQLTGGTEAFF; CDR3 DNA: TGTGCCACCACCCAATTGACAGGCGGCACTGAAGCTTTCTTT
J gene: TRBJ1-4; clone size: NA; D gene: NA; V gene: TRBV5-4; CDR3 protein: CASSLWPHPPLFF; CDR3 DNA: TGTGCCAGCAGCTTATGGCCACACCCACCACTGTTTTTT
J gene: TRBJ1-2; clone size: few; D gene: NA; V gene: TRBV5-1; CDR3 protein: CASREGASNYGYTF; CDR3 DNA: TGCGCCAGCAGGGAAGGGGCAAGTAACTATGGCTACACCTTC
J gene: TRBJ2-5; clone size: NA; D gene: NA; V gene: TRBV30; CDR3 protein: CAWSVQGPQETQYF; CDR3 DNA: TGTGCCTGGAGTGTACAGGGCCCCCAAGAGACCCAGTACTTC
J gene: TRBJ2-2; clone size: NA; D gene: NA; V gene: TRBV7-9; CDR3 protein: CASRPQGNTGELFF; CDR3 DNA: TGTGCCAGCCGTCCTCAGGGAAACACCGGGGAGCTGTTTTTT
J gene: TRBJ2-1; clone size: NA; D gene: TRBD1; V gene: TRBV6-1; CDR3 protein: CASRDDRGNEQFF; CDR3 DNA: TGTGCCAGCAGAGATGACAGGGGAAATGAGCAGTTCTTC
J gene: TRBJ2-3; clone size: NA; D gene: NA; V gene: TRBV4-2; CDR3 protein: CASSQDRNTQYF; CDR3 DNA: TGTGCCAGCAGCCAAGACAGGAATACGCAGTATTTT
J gene: TRBJ1-2; clone size: NA; D gene: NA; V gene: TRBV7-9; CDR3 protein: CASSLAQIYGYTF; CDR3 DNA: TGTGCCAGCAGCTTAGCACAGATCTACGGCTACACCTTC
J gene: TRBJ1-5; clone size: NA; D gene: NA; V gene: TRBV5-6; CDR3 protein: CASSNWGGNQPQHF; CDR3 DNA: TGTGCCAGCAGCAATTGGGGGGGGAATCAGCCCCAGCATTTT
J gene: TRBJ2-7; clone size: NA; D gene: NA; V gene: TRBV5-6; CDR3 protein: CASSHAGTVEYEQYF; CDR3 DNA: TGTGCCAGCAGCCACGCAGGGACCGTCGAGTACGAGCAGTACTTC
J gene: TRBJ2-3; clone size: NA; D gene: NA; V gene: TRBV7-3; CDR3 protein: CASTKNAQGLADTQYF; CDR3 DNA: TGTGCCAGCACCAAAAATGCGCAGGGGTTGGCAGATACGCAGTATTTT
J gene: TRBJ2-7; clone size: NA; D gene: TRBD1; V gene: TRBV7-9; CDR3 protein: CASVGDRIYEQYF; CDR3 DNA: TGTGCCAGCGTAGGGGACAGGATCTACGAGCAGTACTTC
J gene: TRBJ2-2; clone size: NA; D gene: NA; V gene: TRBV4-2; CDR3 protein: CASSQDLPGQGNTGELFF; CDR3 DNA: TGTGCCAGCAGCCAAGACTTGCCGGGTCAGGGGAACACCGGGGAGCTGTTTTTT
J gene: TRBJ2-6; clone size: NA; D gene: NA; V gene: TRBV6-1; CDR3 protein: CASSEWGAGANVLTF; CDR3 DNA: TGTGCCAGCAGTGAATGGGGGGCTGGGGCCAACGTCCTGACTTTC
J gene: TRBJ2-1; clone size: NA; D gene: TRBD2; V gene: TRBV9; CDR3 protein: CASSISGGRARYNEQFF; CDR3 DNA: TGTGCCAGCAGTATAAGCGGCGGGAGGGCACGCTACAATGAGCAGTTCTTC
J gene: TRBJ2-1; clone size: NA; D gene: TRBD2; V gene: TRBV7-8; CDR3 protein: CASSLVRFTSGRRSNEQFF; CDR3 DNA: TGTGCCAGCAGCTTAGTAAGGTTTACTAGCGGGAGGCGGAGCAATGAGCAGTTCTTC
J gene: TRBJ1-1; clone size: once; D gene: TRBD1; V gene: TRBV7-3; CDR3 protein: CASRLGQGTEAFF; CDR3 DNA: TGTGCCAGCAGACTCGGACAGGGCACTGAAGCTTTCTTT
J gene: TRBJ2-5; clone size: NA; D gene: NA; V gene: TRBV19; CDR3 protein: CASSILPLGETQYF; CDR3 DNA: TGTGCCAGTAGTATACTTCCACTCGGAGAGACCCAGTACTTC
J gene: TRBJ1-5; clone size: NA; D gene: NA; V gene: TRBV6-1; CDR3 protein: CASSDYYYSNQPQHF; CDR3 DNA: TGTGCCAGCAGTGATTACTACTATAGCAATCAGCCCCAGCATTTT
J gene: TRBJ1-5; clone size: NA; D gene: NA; V gene: TRBV7-8; CDR3 protein: CASSLAQGSLRNQPQHF; CDR3 DNA: TGTGCCAGCAGCTTGGCTCAGGGTTCACTCCGCAATCAGCCCCAGCATTTT
J gene: TRBJ1-5; clone size: NA; D gene: TRBD1; V gene: TRBV18; CDR3 protein: CASSAQGDSNQPQHF; CDR3 DNA: TGTGCCAGCTCGGCACAGGGGGATAGCAATCAGCCCCAGCATTTT
J gene: TRBJ2-1; clone size: NA; D gene: NA; V gene: TRBV30; CDR3 protein: CAWGEGLRRNEQFF; CDR3 DNA: TGTGCCTGGGGCGAGGGCCTACGGCGGAATGAGCAGTTCTTC
J gene: TRBJ1-5; clone size: few; D gene: NA; V gene: TRBV25-1; CDR3 protein: CASSGRQGNQPQHF; CDR3 DNA: TGTGCCAGCAGTGGGCGACAAGGCAATCAGCCCCAGCATTTT
J gene: TRBJ2-3; clone size: NA; D gene: TRBD2; V gene: TRBV5-1; CDR3 protein: CASSLGILAGATDTQYF; CDR3 DNA: TGCGCCAGCAGCTTGGGTATCTTAGCGGGAGCCACAGATACGCAGTATTTT
J gene: TRBJ1-5; clone size: NA; D gene: TRBD1; V gene: TRBV2; CDR3 protein: CASDRVANQPQHF; CDR3 DNA: TGTGCCAGCGACAGGGTGGCAAATCAGCCCCAGCATTTT
J gene: TRBJ2-3; clone size: once; D gene: NA; V gene: TRBV19; CDR3 protein: CASKLDGGGDTQYF; CDR3 DNA: TGTGCCAGTAAACTAGATGGGGGCGGAGATACGCAGTATTTT
J gene: TRBJ1-5; clone size: NA; D gene: NA; V gene: TRBV14; CDR3 protein: CASSRYSDQPQHF; CDR3 DNA: TGTGCCAGCAGCCGGTATTCTGATCAGCCCCAGCATTTT
J gene: TRBJ1-1; clone size: NA; D gene: NA; V gene: TRBV6-5; CDR3 protein: CASSEGNTEAFF; CDR3 DNA: TGTGCCAGCAGCGAGGGGAACACTGAAGCTTTCTTT
J gene: TRBJ2-4; clone size: NA; D gene: TRBD2; V gene: TRBV30; CDR3 protein: CAWSGTSGSVDIQYF; CDR3 DNA: TGTGCCTGGAGTGGCACTAGCGGGAGTGTGGACATTCAGTACTTC
J gene: TRBJ2-3; clone size: NA; D gene: TRBD2; V gene: TRBV14; CDR3 protein: CASSHDGRGAGVTDTQYF; CDR3 DNA: TGTGCCAGCAGCCACGACGGTAGGGGAGCGGGAGTTACAGATACGCAGTATTTT
J gene: TRBJ2-7; clone size: NA; D gene: TRBD1; V gene: TRBV10-3; CDR3 protein: CAISLTGKSHEQYF; CDR3 DNA: TGTGCCATCAGTCTGACAGGGAAAAGCCACGAGCAGTACTTC
J gene: TRBJ1-2; clone size: NA; D gene: NA; V gene: TRBV6-6; CDR3 protein: CASSYYGGDGYTF; CDR3 DNA: TGTGCCAGCAGTTACTACGGCGGTGACGGCTACACCTTC
J gene: TRBJ2-1; clone size: NA; D gene: TRBD2; V gene: TRBV27; CDR3 protein: CASSSNLGLAGGHEQFF; CDR3 DNA: TGTGCCAGCAGTTCAAACCTAGGACTAGCGGGAGGCCATGAGCAGTTCTTC
J gene: TRBJ2-1; clone size: few; D gene: NA; V gene: TRBV28; CDR3 protein: CASSLNTRDVNNEQFF; CDR3 DNA: TGTGCCAGCAGTTTAAATACTAGGGATGTGAACAATGAGCAGTTCTTC
J gene: TRBJ1-3; clone size: NA; D gene: NA; V gene: TRBV7-2; CDR3 protein: CASSPGDLAGNTIYF; CDR3 DNA: TGTGCCAGCAGCCCAGGGGACCTCGCTGGAAACACCATATATTTT
J gene: TRBJ2-3; clone size: NA; D gene: NA; V gene: TRBV7-9; CDR3 protein: CASSLLGGAGADTQYF; CDR3 DNA: TGTGCCAGCAGCTTATTGGGTGGGGCTGGGGCAGATACGCAGTATTTT
J gene: TRBJ1-4; clone size: NA; D gene: NA; V gene: TRBV4-2; CDR3 protein: CASSQVWVAATNEKLFF; CDR3 DNA: TGTGCCAGCAGCCAAGTTTGGGTGGCAGCAACTAATGAAAAACTGTTTTTT
J gene: TRBJ2-7; clone size: NA; D gene: NA; V gene: TRBV27; CDR3 protein: CASSLSGEQYF; CDR3 DNA: TGTGCCAGCAGTTTATCGGGTGAGCAGTACTTC
J gene: TRBJ2-3; clone size: NA; D gene: TRBD2; V gene: TRBV10-2; CDR3 protein: CASKFNSGTSTDTQYF; CDR3 DNA: TGCGCCAGCAAATTTAATAGCGGGACTAGCACAGATACGCAGTATTTT
J gene: TRBJ2-5; clone size: NA; D gene: TRBD2; V gene: TRBV9; CDR3 protein: CASSRAGGLLETQYF; CDR3 DNA: TGTGCCAGCAGCAGAGCGGGAGGGCTATTAGAGACCCAGTACTTC
J gene: TRBJ1-1; clone size: NA; D gene: TRBD1; V gene: TRBV4-1; CDR3 protein: CASSQEKDRRAPEAFF; CDR3 DNA: TGCGCCAGCAGCCAAGAGAAGGACAGGCGCGCCCCTGAAGCTTTCTTT
J gene: TRBJ1-2; clone size: NA; D gene: NA; V gene: TRBV5-6; CDR3 protein: CASSWRGAEGYTF; CDR3 DNA: TGTGCCAGCAGCTGGCGGGGGGCGGAGGGCTACACCTTC
J gene: TRBJ1-1; clone size: NA; D gene: NA; V gene: TRBV19; CDR3 protein: CASSSQGGGGTEAFF; CDR3 DNA: TGTGCCAGTAGTTCTCAAGGGGGGGGAGGGACTGAAGCTTTCTTT
J gene: TRBJ1-1; clone size: NA; D gene: TRBD1; V gene: TRBV6-5; CDR3 protein: CAVNRGTGNTEAFF; CDR3 DNA: TGTGCCGTCAACAGGGGTACGGGGAACACTGAAGCTTTCTTT
J gene: TRBJ1-4; clone size: NA; D gene: NA; V gene: TRBV30; CDR3 protein: CAWNGQGSEKLFF; CDR3 DNA: TGTGCCTGGAATGGTCAGGGGAGCGAAAAACTGTTTTTT
J gene: TRBJ2-7; clone size: few; D gene: NA; V gene: TRBV10-3; CDR3 protein: CAISDQGSSYEQYF; CDR3 DNA: TGTGCCATCAGTGATCAGGGGAGCTCCTACGAGCAGTACTTC
J gene: TRBJ1-2; clone size: once; D gene: NA; V gene: TRBV5-1; CDR3 protein: CASSSGGGYTF; CDR3 DNA: TGCGCCAGCAGCTCAGGAGGAGGCTACACCTTC
J gene: TRBJ1-2; clone size: NA; D gene: TRBD1; V gene: TRBV7-2; CDR3 protein: CASSWDRSYGYTF; CDR3 DNA: TGTGCCAGCAGCTGGGACAGGAGTTATGGCTACACCTTC
J gene: TRBJ2-5; clone size: NA; D gene: NA; V gene: TRBV29-1; CDR3 protein: CSSQGGGQETQYF; CDR3 DNA: TGCAGCTCCCAGGGGGGGGGCCAAGAGACCCAGTACTTC
J gene: TRBJ2-1; clone size: once; D gene: NA; V gene: TRBV6-5; CDR3 protein: CASSYLLARNEQFF; CDR3 DNA: TGTGCCAGCAGTTACCTACTAGCTCGCAATGAGCAGTTCTTC
J gene: TRBJ2-7; clone size: NA; D gene: NA; V gene: TRBV7-9; CDR3 protein: CASSAQGNSYEQYF; CDR3 DNA: TGTGCCAGCAGCGCGCAGGGGAACTCCTACGAGCAGTACTTC